This record looks at one T cell receptor beta chain sequence and its context. Its antigen is unknown. This may be a read error: a much more frequent sequence differs by one nucleotide. This CDR3 contains 13 residues. Germline assignment: CDR1 SGHTA and CDR2 FQGNSA. The sample comes from a study of molecular identifiers for immune sequencing clone quantification. Study outcomes and limitations: Spike-in Jurkat TCR RNA from a single cell reportedly registered among about a million naive cells.

CD8+CD4-CCR7+CD45RA+ sorting gave the naive CD8 T cells. TCRdb re-analysed the PCR reads in MiXCR, keeping a single row per CDR3 protein. The table has over 550,000 distinct CDR3 sequences, about 25% seen once; the top ten hold about 0.8%. This receptor was obtained from a human donor in good health. Some libraries in this study had Jurkat cell RNA spiked in. The chain carries TRBV7-2 and TRBJ1-1; no clear D gene. The specimen sequenced was naive CD8+ T cells from blood, with Jurkat cell RNA spiked in. The subset was: FACS-sorted CD8+CD4-CCR7+CD45RA+ naive T cells. As DNA, the CDR3 is TGTGCCAGCAGCTTTTGGTTGAACGCTGAAGCTTTCTTT. It encodes CASSFWLNAEAFF.